The 2 T cell receptor beta chains below all came from one sample that was sequenced in a study of STAT5B mutations in CD4+ large granular lymphocyte leukemia (dated by TCRdb to between 2021 and 2024). To prepare the library, the immunoSEQ multiplex PCR assay was applied. The source is immuneACCESS, and TCRdb retained only in-frame sequences with V and J called. Part of the clones is not carried over; for the studies checked, unresolved V genes explain less than half of this, and the remainder is unexplained. The sample table lists around 29,000 clones, around 85% of them with a count of one. The top ten hold approximately 6.2% of the sample. Sequenced input: CD4+ T cells from blood buffy coats. The receptors originated from a human donor in good health.

The rearrangement links TRBV7-2 to TRBJ2-7, with D unresolved. V dropped 5 bases and J dropped 0 bases, with 11 bases sitting between them. Germline-derived CDR1 and CDR2 are SGHTA and FQGNSA. This CDR3 spans 14 amino acids. CDR3 loop: CASSPRPGSYEQYV. The CDR3 coding sequence is TGTGCCAGCAGCCCCAGACCGGGCTCCTACGAGCAGTACGTC.

This clone appeared a few times. The chain uses TRBV9 and TRBJ1-5; D remains ambiguous. The CDR3 totals 13 residues. Germline lookup yields CDR1 SGDLS and CDR2 YYNGEE. The ends were cut back, 0 bases at V and 9 bases at J, with 10 bases in the middle. The CDR3 nucleotides are TGTGCCAGCAGCGTAGGAACCGCCCGGCCCCAGCATTTT. Translated, it gives CASSVGTARPQHF. Complete variable domain (other parts from reference TRBV9 and TRBJ1-5): DSGVTQTPKHLITATGQRVTLRCSPRSGDLSVYWYQQSLDQGLQFLIQYYNGEERAKGNILERFSAQQFPDLHSELNLSSLELGDSALYFCASSVGTARPQHFGDGTRLSIL.